This TCR beta chain stems from a study of human T cells and chemical hapten exposure. Study at large: Across its 20 to 30 weeks, the study gave patients weekly diphenylcyclopropenone doses to the scalp. Study-level points and caveats: TCRs exceeding 1 in 1000 frequency stayed unchanged with DPC sensitization.

Stated time point: patch test 1, 2 weeks after DPC sensitization. Regarding treatment: therapeutic diphenylcyclopropenone sensitization with weekly scalp DPC. This clonotype was observed at least ten times. Its antigen is undetermined. The library tagged each cDNA molecule with unique molecular identifiers. MiXCR, run by TCRdb on the RACE reads, gives a single entry per CDR3 protein. The sample records about 360,000 distinct CDR3 sequences, roughly 4.8% being singletons. The length of the CDR3 is 11 residues. Per germline, CDR1 SQVTM and CDR2 ANQGSEA. Trimming took off 4 bases at V and 2 bases at J, with 4 bases between the two ends.

The TCR was taken from a woman between 45 and 65 years old with alopecia areata. Some clones in this sample may be carry-over from other donors' samples. Sequencing was performed on whole blood, taken in connection with sensitization to the hapten diphenylcyclopropenone (DPC). V usage is TRBV29-1 and J usage is TRBJ2-3; D gene unclear. CDR3 amino acids: CSVADTDTQYF. CDR3 nucleotides: TGCAGCGTTGCGGACACAGATACGCAGTATTTT.